This TCR beta chain is from a study of blood T cells in healthy people across ages. In the case of this clonotype: Its antigen is undetermined.

Study findings and constraints: Researchers judged that diversity estimates from one million T cells fell short of true values.

The V gene end was trimmed by 3 bases and the J gene end by 2 bases; junction bases not matched to a gene: 4. The CDR3 is 15 amino acids. Together with a sample-barcoded 5' primer, a J-beta primer mix was included in a second PCR lasting about 7 to 11 cycles. Via MiXCR, TCRdb re-called the 5' RACE reads, giving one row per CDR3 protein. The profile shows about a million distinct CDR3 sequences, roughly half of them singletons. This sequence joins TRBV12-3 or TRBV12-4 and TRBJ2-5; 9 bases agree with TRBD2. Sequenced input: blood. The sequence was obtained from a woman aged 55 to 70 in good health. The CDR3 DNA reads TGTGCCAGCAGTTTGGGACTAGCTCATCAAGAGACCCAGTACTTC. Translating it yields CASSLGLAHQETQYF.